The 9 T cell receptor beta chains given below trace back to one sample, sequenced in a study of beta chain features in type 1 diabetes. General study results and limits: TCRB CDR3s from Type 1 diabetes patients were moderately but significantly shorter in all four CD4+ subsets.

Antigen specificity for these receptors is unknown. The isolated RNA, all of it, was reverse transcribed, so expressed TCRB transcripts were what got sequenced. Sequencing was performed with immunoSEQ multiplex PCR; in TCRdb, only in-frame clones are kept and a portion is missing. The table records 200,000 to 250,000 clones, approximately 15% of them present only once. The sample comprised naive CD4+ T cells from blood. These receptors originate from a man younger than 45 with type 1 diabetes.

The rearrangement links TRBV5-1 to TRBJ1-2, with 7 positions matching TRBD1. The CDR3 has 13 amino acids. Germline V gene sequence: CDR1 SGHRS, CDR2 YFSETQ. The J segment lost 7 bases and the V segment lost 0 bases, leaving 3 bases of the junction unmatched. The CDR3 here is CASSLEGGLGYTF. CDR3 nucleotides: TGCGCCAGCAGCTTGGAAGGGGGCCTTGGCTACACCTTC. The variable domain in full, completed from reference TRBV5-1 and TRBJ1-2, reads KAGVTQTPRYLIKTRGQQVTLSCSPISGHRSVSWYQQTPGQGLQFLFEYFSETQRNKGNFPGRFSGRQFSNSRSEMNVSTLELGDSALYLCASSLEGGLGYTFGSGTRLTVV.

This clone was recorded a few times. The chain uses TRBV30 and TRBJ2-2; 9 nucleotides align to TRBD2. With V trimmed by 0 bases and J by 4 bases, 3 bases remained unmatched. There are 15 residues in the CDR3. From germline, CDR1 is GTSNPN and CDR2 SVGIG (reference sequence). The CDR3 nucleotides read TGTGCCTGGAGTGTACTAGCGGGTCTCACCGGGGAGCTGTTTTTT. Translation gives CAWSVLAGLTGELFF.

This clone was counted a few times. CDR3: CASSARGGTEAFF. CDR3 nucleotides: TGTGCCAGCAGCGCGAGGGGGGGCACTGAAGCTTTCTTT. This chain links TRBV11-3 with TRBJ1-1, with D possibly TRBD1 on 6 matching bases. The germline V gene has CDR1 SGHNT and CDR2 YENEEA. The CDR3 is made up of 13 amino acids. V lost 5 bases and J lost 4, with 11 bases in between.

The chain is built from TRBV12-5 and TRBJ1-4; a weak D match, TRBD1 (5 bases). Germline V lookup: CDR1 LGHNT, CDR2 FRNRAP. V dropped 9 bases and J dropped 4 bases, with 9 bases sitting between them. The CDR3 totals 12 residues. This CDR3 reads CASQGLNEKLFF. CDR3 nucleotide sequence: TGTGCTAGCCAGGGACTTAATGAAAAACTGTTTTTT.

The rearrangement links TRBV2 to TRBJ2-7; the D gene is possibly TRBD1 (6 bases). The germline V and J ends were trimmed by 7 bases and 2 bases, with 15 bases remaining between them. Germline V CDR1 and CDR2: SNHLY, FYNNEI. This CDR3 contains 14 residues. The CDR3 loop reads CASTQTGTTYEQYF. In nucleotides, the CDR3 is TGTGCCAGCACCCAGACAGGTACTACCTACGAGCAGTACTTC.

This clone occurred a few times. The CDR3 DNA sequence: TGTGCCAGCAGCTTGCCCCCAGGAACAATGGCAGCTTTCTTT. Its protein product is CASSLPPGTMAAFF. The J gene is TRBJ1-1, the V gene TRBV5-4; D gene uncertain. Trimming removed 1 base at V and 10 bases at J, with 17 bases between. The CDR3 extends over 14 amino acids. Germline V gene lookup returns CDR1 SGHNT and CDR2 YYREEE (reference sequence).

This clone was found a few times. The chain employs TRBV18 and TRBJ1-2; D call uncertain. CDR3 length equals 14 residues. V lost 1 base to trimming and J lost 2 bases, with 8 bases between them. The germline CDR1 and CDR2 sequences are KGHSH and LQKENI. The CDR3 loop reads CASSPQKANYGYTF. CDR3 nucleotides: TGTGCCAGCTCACCACAGAAAGCGAACTATGGCTACACCTTC.

Only a few counts were recorded for this clone. CDR3 protein: CASSRGGSKNIQYF. CDR3 DNA: TGCGCCAGCAGCCGGGGGGGCTCGAAAAACATTCAGTACTTC. This sequence joins TRBV5-1 and TRBJ2-4, with 8 nucleotides matching TRBD2. With 4 bases clipped from V and 4 bases from J, the junction kept 4 bases outside the gene matches. From germline, CDR1 is SGHRS and CDR2 YFSETQ. This CDR3 has 14 residues. The full variable domain, rest sourced from reference TRBV5-1 and TRBJ2-4, is KAGVTQTPRYLIKTRGQQVTLSCSPISGHRSVSWYQQTPGQGLQFLFEYFSETQRNKGNFPGRFSGRQFSNSRSEMNVSTLELGDSALYLCASSRGGSKNIQYFGAGTRLSVL.

This clone was detected a few times. This chain connects TRBV2 to TRBJ1-2, with a tentative D call TRBD1 (5 bases). The germline V and J ends were trimmed by 3 bases and 2 bases, with 10 bases remaining between them. The CDR3 length is 14 residues. CDR1 is SNHLY, CDR2 FYNNEI, per germline. The CDR3 spells CASSDWTTNYGYTF. CDR3 in DNA: TGTGCCAGCAGTGATTGGACAACAAACTATGGCTACACCTTC.